This entry features one T cell receptor beta chain sequence. The sample is drawn from a study of shared clonotypes between healthy human individuals. Measured with immunoSEQ multiplex PCR; TCRdb has only the in-frame clones, and not every one. The sample yields some 790,000 clones, 72% seen once. CDR1 and CDR2 from the germline V gene are SGHRS and YFSETQ. The V and J ends lost 4 bases and 2 bases, in that order; junction bases with no gene match: 3. The CDR3 sequence is 15 residues long. All donors were healthy HIV-negative adults lacking recent acute infections or vaccinations. CD45RA+ naive and CD45RA-negative memory subsets were separated from CD4+ cells.

J is TRBJ1-5 and V is TRBV5-1, with 10 bases fitting TRBD1. The receptor was isolated from a woman in her twenties or thirties in good health. Sequenced material: memory CD4+ T cells sorted from blood. Noted subset: CD45RA-negative fraction. The CDR3 region has the DNA TGCGCCAGCAGCCCCGGGACAGGGGGCAATCAGCCCCAGCATTTT. This codes for CASSPGTGGNQPQHF. The full variable domain, with the rest looked up from reference TRBV5-1 and TRBJ1-5, is KAGVTQTPRYLIKTRGQQVTLSCSPISGHRSVSWYQQTPGQGLQFLFEYFSETQRNKGNFPGRFSGRQFSNSRSEMNVSTLELGDSALYLCASSPGTGGNQPQHFGDGTRLSIL.